This TCR beta chain was sequenced for a study of regulatory T cells in long-lasting Graves disease. Study as a whole: Persistence in Graves' disease denoted antithyroid drug use beyond 5 years alongside positive TSH receptor antibodies. Study outcomes and limitations: TRBV28, TRBJ1-2 and TRBJ2-5 were favored in persistent disease.

The time point here: persistent/refractory GD, antithyroid drugs over 5 years with positive TRAb. PBMCs provided the RNA from which the TCR library was made. The guidelines of the American Thyroid Association were the basis for diagnosing Graves' disease. EDTA tubes were used for drawing 8 to 9 milliliters of peripheral blood. Construction of the TCR beta libraries employed iRepertoire HTBI primers in conjunction with Arm-PCR of CDR3 regions. TCRdb reanalysed the multiplex PCR reads using MiXCR and keeps one entry per CDR3 protein. The repertoire includes roughly 400,000 distinct CDR3 sequences, around 21% of them detected once, and around 21% sits in the top ten. Germline V gene sequence: CDR1 MNHEY, CDR2 SMNVEV (reference sequence). The CDR3 is 13 residues long. V lost 6 bases, J lost 9 bases, and 6 bases stayed unmatched. To note about this clonotype: The antigen remains undetermined.

Here the sequenced sample was peripheral blood mononuclear cells (PBMCs), taken when the disease was refractory, from a patient treated with antithyroid drugs. The receptor was isolated from a female donor with Graves disease. This chain connects TRBV27 to TRBJ1-5, with TRBD1 matching over 9 bases. The CDR3 spells CASRGQGTGPQHF. CDR3 nucleotides: TGTGCCAGCAGAGGACAGGGGACCGGGCCCCAGCATTTT.